The subject of this entry is one T cell receptor delta chain. TCRdb assigns this DNA the protein of a much larger clone, which departs from its translation at residue 9; this likely reflects a read error, and the protein shown comes from translating the DNA. These data belong to a study of γδ T cells in repeated Plasmodium falciparum infection. The CDR3 length is 25 residues. Germline V gives CDR1 TSESDYY, CDR2 QEAYKQQN. V was pared by 4 bases and J by 0 bases, with 27 bases of the junction left unmatched. TCRdb re-called the multiplex PCR reads using CATT. The sample shows around 82,000 delta-chain clones, almost 1.5% of them seen only once. Bulk repertoires came from Vgamma9/Vdelta2+ or Vdelta2-negative gammadelta T cells flow-sorted from PBMC.

The chain has TRAV38-2/DV8 and TRDJ2; 13 nucleotides match TRDD3. TCRdb gives no J gene; it was assigned here by matching the DNA to germline. Sample: gamma-delta T cells from blood. The sequence derives from a pool of human donors (malaria-infected and uninfected, not separated). CDR3 DNA sequence: TGTGCTTATAGGGTGCCTTCCTACCCCTTTACTGGGGGATACGCGGGGGGGGCTTTGACAGCACAACTCTTCTTT. Translated, it gives CAYRVPSYPFTGGYAGGALTAQLFF. The full variable domain, rest sourced from reference TRAV38-2/DV8 and TRDJ2, is AQTVTQSQPEMSVQEAETVTLSCTYDTSESDYYLFWYKQPPSRQMILVIRQEAYKQQNATENRFSVNFQKAAKSFSLKISDSQLGDAAMYFCAYRVPSYPFTGGYAGGALTAQLFFGKGTQLIVEP.